Included here is one TCR beta chain sequence, with context. Its specificity is unknown. Mismatch with germline at one junction end may stem from a read error. Other DNA sequences within the sample encode an identical CDR3. This sample was taken from a study of T cell responses to AZD1222 COVID-19 vaccine. The CDR3 runs to 15 residues. Germline CDR1 SGDLS, CDR2 YYNGEE. The repertoire was sequenced with immunoSEQ multiplex PCR; TCRdb's copy has only in-frame clones and lacks some. Among 80,000 to 95,000 clones listed, around 90% were seen once. Study-level findings and limits: In a largely white British group with more females than males, clonal diversity was possibly underestimated. Baseline antibody screening turned up just a handful of seropositive AZD1222 recipients. The CD4 TCRs associated with vaccination extended across spike and predominated at 160-218 and 743-854.

The sample in question was peripheral blood, obtained on day 0 of AZD1222 vaccination. The chain has TRBV9 and TRBJ2-2; D may be TRBD2 (5 bases). The sequence came from an adult in good health. As DNA, the CDR3 is TGTGCCAGTAGCGTAGTTTCGGGGAATCCCGGGGAGCTGTTTTTT. It yields the protein CASSVVSGNPGELFF.